Below, one T cell receptor (beta chain) is given with its context. The data are from a study of shared clonotypes between healthy human individuals. The CDR3 totals 14 residues. The germline V gene has CDR1 SGHTA and CDR2 FQGNSA. The trim removed 4 bases at V and 3 bases at J, leaving 6 bases unmatched. Sequenced by immunoSEQ multiplex PCR; TCRdb stores in-frame clones only, minus some. The sample shows over 300,000 clones, around 87% of them seen only once. The chain has TRBV7-2 and TRBJ2-7; 7 nucleotides align to TRBD1. Material for sequencing was memory CD8+ T cells sorted from blood. Subset defined: CD45RO+ cells pooled with CCR7-negative TemRA cells. The TCR sequence derives from a man aged 18 to 30 in good health. CDR3 in DNA: TGTGCCAGCAGCTCCCCAGGGGGAAGCTACGAGCAGTACTTC. Protein product: CASSSPGGSYEQYF.